This T cell receptor beta chain was sequenced for a study of shared clonotypes between healthy human individuals. It was into CD45RA+ naive and CD45RA-negative memory subsets that the CD4+ cells were split. Using around 200 ng DNA, roughly 33,000 T cell genomes, the sorted-subset replicate PCRs were run. Sequenced by immunoSEQ multiplex PCR; TCRdb stores in-frame clones only, minus some. Of nearly 1 million clones in the sample, 76% were seen once. This sequence was found in a man younger than 30 in good health. The sample was memory CD4+ T cells sorted from blood. The subset: CD45RA-negative fraction.

For the CDR3, the DNA is TGTGCCAGCAGCGGCCGCCTGTCCGGGGAGCTGTTTTTT. Translated: CASSGRLSGELFF. V gene TRBV2 combines with J gene TRBJ2-2; no reliable D call. CDR3 length equals 13 residues. Germline lookup yields CDR1 SNHLY and CDR2 FYNNEI. The V end lost 6 bases, the J end lost 6 bases, and 11 bases lay between the germline ends.